Many counts were recorded for the clone carrying this TCR beta chain. Its matching antigen is unknown. The record originates from a study of T cell repertoires in cytomegalovirus infection. Study background: Indicated by public TCR beta signatures were CMV infection and matching HLA type.

TCRdb re-called the reads with MiXCR, one entry per CDR3 protein. This table has about 250,000 distinct CDR3 sequences, about 7% appearing once. The germline CDR1 and CDR2 sequences are DFQATT and SNEGSKA (reference sequence). The CDR3 extends over 14 amino acids. Trimming shortened V by 5 bases and J by 3 bases, and 16 bases separated the two germline ends. Findings of the study overall: Accumulated public TCR beta family frequency recognized individuals carrying CMV together with the relevant HLA. Within the response measured ex vivo, HLA-C-restricted CMV-specific TCR beta clonotypes were dominant.

This TCR derives from a human donor in good health (CMV status not recorded). Some clones in this sample may be carry-over from other donors' samples. The sequencing input was PBMCs. The chain recombines TRBV20-1 with TRBJ1-1; perhaps TRBD1 as D (6 bases). The CDR3 reads CSAPRGGRDTEAFF. The CDR3 coding sequence is TGCAGTGCTCCGAGAGGGGGAAGGGACACTGAAGCTTTCTTT.